This TCR beta chain originates from a study of T-cell memory formation after mild COVID-19 (TCRdb year 2021). In terms of the full investigation: TCR sequence clusters from the two donors were found to be largely donor specific. Two young, previously healthy adult volunteers made up the cohort, one male and one female. T-cell clones expanding and contracting after mild COVID-19 in two donors were tracked by longitudinal TCRalpha and TCRbeta repertoire sequencing. Paper-wide results and their limitations: Balanced CD4/CD8 phenotypes were observed for clones contracting from day 15 to 85, whereas a bias towards CD4+ was observed for a second wave of clones expanding from day 15 to 37. Whether the second-wave clones peaking on day 37 were SARS-CoV-2 specific was not confirmed. Some responding clones were found in pre-infection memory, which suggests that pre-existing cross-reactive memory T cells took part in the SARS-CoV-2 response. The study covered only a couple of mild cases, and larger cohorts including severe cases with pre-infection samples were considered necessary. Contracting CD4+ clones were located mainly in the CM and EM memory subsets, whereas CD8+ clones were found to be enriched in EMRA.

The sample was run on an Illumina NovaSeq 6000. TCRalpha and TCRbeta cDNA libraries were constructed by 5'RACE with constant-segment primers, with sample barcodes and unique molecular identifiers being introduced. RNA was extracted from every sample with Trizol reagent. Library amplification was performed in two PCR steps, and a second sample barcode and Illumina TruSeq adapters were introduced in the second step. Libraries were sequenced on an Illumina NovaSeq with 2 x 150 bp paired-end reads. The original methods were these. Demultiplexing of reads and collapsing into UMI-guided consensus sequences were performed with migec v1.2.7. Using mixcr v2.1.11, UMI consensuses were aligned to TRA and TRB V and J templates and then assembled into clonotypes. Clonotypes were classified as expanded or contracted when called significant by both edgeR and NoisET, with noise models trained on biological replicates. For edgeR calls, the thresholds were a false discovery rate-adjusted p below 0.01 and a log2 fold-change of 1. As an exploratory analysis of dynamics, max-normalized trajectories of the 1000 most abundant clonotypes were examined by PCA with hierarchical clustering. The CD4 or CD8 phenotype of responding clones was assigned using the separately sequenced CD4+ and CD8+ repertoires. TCRdb cleaned the public reads at Q25 with fastp, built clones with MiXCR and kept in-frame beta chains. Rows with a matching CDR3 protein are joined into one entry that keeps the most common DNA and genes. None of the V and J calls come from the authors' own analysis; TCRdb made them. Counted in this sample were more than 450,000 distinct CDR3 sequences; around 17% of them appeared once. The top ten hold about 12% of the sample.

This clonotype was seen more than once but under ten times. No antigen is known for it. There are no base qualities to consult, and no much larger clone falls within one base. From V the trimming removes 2 bases and from J it removes 7 bases, while the gene matches leave 9 bases of the junction unaccounted for. As encoded in the germline V gene, CDR1 is KGHDR while CDR2 is SFDVKD. The CDR3 spans 16 residues, from the cysteine through the phenylalanine. The sequence is cut down to CDR3 DNA, 48 bases in frame from base 1. Ficoll-Paque density gradient centrifugation was used to isolate PBMCs. The chain links TRBV24-1 with TRBJ2-1, with 8 middle bases fitting TRBD1. The source material was PBMCs or a T cell subset sorted from them (not recorded which). The clonotype was recovered from an adult woman who had mild COVID-19 (a few samples of this study predate the infection). The sample titles of this study are shuffled in the database, so cell type and time point are left out; the donor was told from shared clones. Read as DNA, the sequence is TGTGCCACCAGTGATTCCAGGGGGCTACTAACAAATGAGCAGTTCTTC. It codes for CATSDSRGLLTNEQFF.